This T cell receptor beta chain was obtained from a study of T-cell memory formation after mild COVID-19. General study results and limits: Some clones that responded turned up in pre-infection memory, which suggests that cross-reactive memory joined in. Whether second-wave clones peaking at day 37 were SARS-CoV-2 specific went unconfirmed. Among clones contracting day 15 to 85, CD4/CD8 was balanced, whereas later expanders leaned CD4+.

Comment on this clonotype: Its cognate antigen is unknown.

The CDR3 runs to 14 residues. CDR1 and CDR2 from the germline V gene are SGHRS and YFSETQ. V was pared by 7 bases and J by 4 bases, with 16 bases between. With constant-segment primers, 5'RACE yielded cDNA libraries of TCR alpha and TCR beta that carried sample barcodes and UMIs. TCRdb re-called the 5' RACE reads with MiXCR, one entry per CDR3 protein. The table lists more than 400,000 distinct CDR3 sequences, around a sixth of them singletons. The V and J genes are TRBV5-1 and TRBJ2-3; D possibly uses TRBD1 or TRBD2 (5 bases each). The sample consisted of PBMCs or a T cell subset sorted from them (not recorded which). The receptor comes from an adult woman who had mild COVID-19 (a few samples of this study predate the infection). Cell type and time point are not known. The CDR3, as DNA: TGCGCCAGCCGATCGGGGATGGGGGCAGATACGCAGTATTTT. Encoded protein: CASRSGMGADTQYF. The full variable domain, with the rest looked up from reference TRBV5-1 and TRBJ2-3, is KAGVTQTPRYLIKTRGQQVTLSCSPISGHRSVSWYQQTPGQGLQFLFEYFSETQRNKGNFPGRFSGRQFSNSRSEMNVSTLELGDSALYLCASRSGMGADTQYFGPGTRLTVL.